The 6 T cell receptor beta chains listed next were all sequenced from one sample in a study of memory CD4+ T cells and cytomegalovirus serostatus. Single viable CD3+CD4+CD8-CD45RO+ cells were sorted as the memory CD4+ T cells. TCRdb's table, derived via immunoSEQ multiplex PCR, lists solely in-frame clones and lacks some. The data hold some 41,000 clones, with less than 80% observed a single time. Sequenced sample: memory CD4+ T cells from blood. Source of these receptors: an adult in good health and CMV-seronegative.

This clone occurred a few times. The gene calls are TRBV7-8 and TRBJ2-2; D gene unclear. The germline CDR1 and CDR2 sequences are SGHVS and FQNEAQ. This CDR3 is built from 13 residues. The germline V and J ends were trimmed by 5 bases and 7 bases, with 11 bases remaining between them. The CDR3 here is CASSPVNHGELFF. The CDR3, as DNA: TGTGCCAGCAGCCCCGTAAACCACGGGGAGCTGTTTTTT.

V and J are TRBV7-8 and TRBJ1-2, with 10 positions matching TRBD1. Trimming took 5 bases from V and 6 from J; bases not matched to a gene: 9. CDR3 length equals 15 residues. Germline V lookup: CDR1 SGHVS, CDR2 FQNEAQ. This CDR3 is CASSPPGQGVNGYTF. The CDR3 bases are TGTGCCAGCAGCCCCCCCGGACAGGGGGTAAATGGCTACACCTTC.

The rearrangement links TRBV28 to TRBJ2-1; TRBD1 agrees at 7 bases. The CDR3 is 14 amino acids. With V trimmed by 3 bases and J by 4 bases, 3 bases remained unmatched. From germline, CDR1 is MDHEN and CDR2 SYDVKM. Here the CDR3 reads CASSLRDRYNEQFF. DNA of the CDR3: TGTGCCAGCAGTTTGAGGGACAGATACAATGAGCAGTTCTTC.

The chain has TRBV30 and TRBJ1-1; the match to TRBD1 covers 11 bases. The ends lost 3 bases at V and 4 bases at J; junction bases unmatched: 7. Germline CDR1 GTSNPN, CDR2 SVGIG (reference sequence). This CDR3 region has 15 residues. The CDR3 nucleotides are TGTGCCTGGAGGTGGTCGGGACAGGGGGGCACTGAAGCTTTCTTT. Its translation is CAWRWSGQGGTEAFF.

The CDR3 bases are TGTGCCAGCACTAGGACAGGGGCGGTTGATACGCAGTATTTT. Translated, it gives CASTRTGAVDTQYF. The V call is TRBV6-5, the J call TRBJ2-3; 9 bases are a match to TRBD1. The CDR3 consists of 14 residues. Germline values: CDR1 MNHEY, CDR2 SVGAGI. Trimming cost V 7 bases and J 6 bases; bases outside gene matches: 8.

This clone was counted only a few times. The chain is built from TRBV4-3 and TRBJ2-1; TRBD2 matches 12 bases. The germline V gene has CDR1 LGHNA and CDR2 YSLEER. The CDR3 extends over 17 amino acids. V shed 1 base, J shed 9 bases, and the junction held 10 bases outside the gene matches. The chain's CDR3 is CASSQVFLAGGSLEQFF. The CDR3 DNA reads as TGCGCCAGCAGCCAAGTATTTCTAGCGGGAGGGTCGCTTGAGCAGTTCTTC.